The subject of this entry is one T cell receptor beta chain. The antigen is not known. Its ends do not fully match the called genes, so a read error is possible. The data stem from a study of regulatory T cells in long-lasting Graves disease. Study in general: Positive TSH receptor antibodies alongside over 5 years of antithyroid drugs were what marked Graves' disease as persistent.

This CDR3 contains 17 residues. The germline V gene encodes CDR1 MNHEY and CDR2 SVGAGI. Findings and caveats of the study: Persistent Graves' patients showed less TCR diversity than newly diagnosed ones. Clonotypes that were public and shared totalled approximately 3,000 in persistent patients versus over 800 in new patients.

Through Arm-PCR of CDR3 regions and iRepertoire HTBI primers, TCR beta libraries were built. TCRdb processed the multiplex PCR reads anew with MiXCR; each CDR3 protein has one entry. The table has a few hundred thousand distinct CDR3 sequences, less than 25% seen once. Time point indicated: persistent/refractory GD, antithyroid drugs over 5 years with positive TRAb. The TCR library was made from RNA extracted from PBMCs. The clonotype comes from a female donor with Graves disease. The V gene is TRBV6-5, the J gene TRBJ1-2; 8 bases line up with TRBD1. The sequenced sample was peripheral blood mononuclear cells (PBMCs), obtained when the disease was refractory, from a patient treated with antithyroid drugs. CDR3 sequence: CAGSYLTGEEFNYGYTF. CDR3 bases: TGTGCCGGCAGTTACCTGACAGGGGAGGAATTTAACTATGGCTACACCTTC.